These 15 T cell receptor beta chains share one sample of origin, sequenced in a study of T cells after posttransplantation cyclophosphamide. Measured with immunoSEQ multiplex PCR; TCRdb has only the in-frame clones, and not every one. Of fewer than 25,000 clones listed, approximately 85% are singletons. Input material: PBMCs. These receptors came from a woman aged 55-75 years with a blood cancer, CMV-positive, and with a related stem cell donor.

The chain joins TRBV10-1 to TRBJ1-1, with D uncertain. Germline CDR1 reads WNHNN; CDR2 reads SYGVQD (reference sequence). The CDR3 consists of 14 residues. V was pared by 1 base and J by 5 bases, with 11 bases between. The CDR3 DNA reads TGCGCCAGCAGTGAGTTTGCCAGTTCGACTGAAGCTTTCTTT. As protein: CASSEFASSTEAFF.

The J gene is TRBJ2-3, the V gene TRBV10-1, with D perhaps matching TRBD2 (6 bases). Trimming cost V 4 bases and J 2 bases, with 25 bases left between them. CDR1 is WNHNN and CDR2 is SYGVQD in the germline V gene (reference sequence). The CDR3 totals 19 residues. The CDR3 sequence is CASSGSAWGETILTDTQYF. The CDR3 DNA reads as TGCGCCAGCAGTGGGTCGGCGTGGGGGGAGACCATACTCACAGATACGCAGTATTTT.

V usage is TRBV14 and J usage is TRBJ2-1; 10 bases are shared with TRBD2. Germline V gene lookup returns CDR1 SGHDN and CDR2 FVKESK. This CDR3 comprises 15 residues. Trimming took 4 bases from V and 4 from J; bases not matched to a gene: 4. Here the CDR3 DNA reads TGTGCCAGCAGCCGCGGGACTAGCGAATACAATGAGCAGTTCTTC. Protein sequence: CASSRGTSEYNEQFF. Variable domain in full (rest from reference TRBV14 and TRBJ2-1): EAGVTQFPSHSVIEKGQTVTLRCDPISGHDNLYWYRRVMGKEIKFLLHFVKESKQDESGMPNNRFLAERTGGTYSTLKVQPAELEDSGVYFCASSRGTSEYNEQFFGPGTRLTVL.

The chain carries TRBV5-1 and TRBJ1-3, with D maybe TRBD1 (6 bases). Germline CDR1 is SGHRS and CDR2 is YFSETQ. The CDR3 extends over 19 amino acids. Trimming shortened V by 5 bases and J by 0 bases, and 24 bases separated the two germline ends. The CDR3 loop reads CASSSLSGVSRGSGNTIYF. The CDR3, as DNA: TGCGCCAGCAGTTCCTTGTCCGGGGTCAGCAGGGGCTCTGGAAACACCATATATTTT.

The chain carries TRBV5-6 and TRBJ2-7; 10 bases agree with TRBD1. V lost 4 bases and J lost 1; bases outside the gene matches: 2. CDR1 is SGHDT and CDR2 is YYEEEE in the germline V gene. This CDR3 region has 14 residues. As DNA, the CDR3 is TGTGCCAGCAGCCGGGGACAGGGGTCCTACGAGCAGTACTTC. It specifies CASSRGQGSYEQYF.

In DNA, the CDR3 is TGTGCCATCAGTGACGGGAACTATGGCTACACCTTC. This sequence encodes CAISDGNYGYTF. The J gene is TRBJ1-2, the V gene TRBV10-3; D not resolved. V lost 3 bases, J lost 2 bases, and 4 bases lay in between. CDR1 ENHRY and CDR2 SYGVKD come from the germline V gene. The CDR3 extends over 12 amino acids.

The chain uses TRBV11-3 and TRBJ2-2; 7 bases are a match to TRBD1. Germline-derived CDR1 and CDR2 are SGHNT and YENEEA. Germline trimming cut 0 bases from V and 0 bases from J; bases unmatched to any gene: 4. The CDR3 has 17 amino acids. The CDR3 reads CASSLDGQAANTGELFF. CDR3 DNA sequence: TGTGCCAGCAGCTTAGATGGACAGGCCGCGAACACCGGGGAGCTGTTTTTT.

The V gene is TRBV5-4, the J gene TRBJ2-2; D is ambiguous. Germline V CDR1 and CDR2: SGHNT, YYREEE (reference sequence). CDR3 length: 15 residues. V lost 4 bases to trimming and J lost 0 bases, with 10 bases between them. CDR3 bases: TGTGCCAGCAGCCCTGTCCTAGCGAACACCGGGGAGCTGTTTTTT. The encoded protein is CASSPVLANTGELFF.

This clone has only one observation. The J gene is TRBJ1-5, the V gene TRBV29-1; possible D gene TRBD1, 5 bases. The ends were cut back, 4 bases at V and 7 bases at J, with 14 bases in the middle. Germline V CDR1 and CDR2: SQVTM, ANQGSEA. The CDR3 is 13 residues long. The CDR3 coding sequence is TGCAGCGTTGGAAAAGGGGCAGGCCAGCCCCAGCATTTT. Translating gives CSVGKGAGQPQHF. Looking up the rest from reference TRBV29-1 and TRBJ1-5 gives the full variable domain: SAVISQKPSRDICQRGTSLTIQCQVDSQVTMMFWYRQQPGQSLTLIATANQGSEATYESGFVIDKFPISRPNLTFSTLTVSNMSPEDSSIYLCSVGKGAGQPQHFGDGTRLSIL.

The count of this clone is one. The J gene is TRBJ1-2, the V gene TRBV11-2; D might be TRBD1 (6 bases). Trimming cost V 0 bases and J 4 bases, with 9 bases left between them. Germline CDR1 reads SGHAT; CDR2 reads FQNNGV. The CDR3 contains 14 residues. In DNA, the CDR3 is TGTGCCAGCAGCTTAGAAGGACAGACCTATGGCTACACCTTC. Translated, it gives CASSLEGQTYGYTF.

The chain links TRBV28 to TRBJ2-5; TRBD1 aligns across 8 bases. With the DNA end fitting TRBJ2-7 better, the J assignment may be wrong. Looked up from germline, CDR1 is MDHEN and CDR2 is SYDVKM. The CDR3 extends over 13 amino acids. In DNA, the CDR3 is TGTGCCAGTCGGACAGGGCCCTCCTACGAGCAGTACTTC. Its protein product is CASRTGPSYEQYF.

The gene calls are TRBV9 and TRBJ2-5; unclear D gene. The assigned J gene may be wrong: the sequence end matches TRBJ2-7 better. The V gene's germline CDR1 is SGDLS and CDR2 YYNGEE. CDR3 length: 14 residues. In nucleotides, the CDR3 is TGTGCCAGCAGCGTAGGGGCCTCCTCGTACGAGCAGTACTTC. Translating gives CASSVGASSYEQYF.

Only a few counts were recorded for this clone. The chain has TRBV10-3 and TRBJ2-7, with TRBD2 identical over 7 bases. The CDR3 consists of 14 residues. V gave up 6 bases and J gave up 0 bases; unmatched junction bases: 5. In germline, CDR1 is ENHRY, CDR2 SYGVKD. The CDR3: CAIRVGDYSYEQYF. In DNA, the CDR3 is TGTGCCATCAGGGTAGGGGACTACTCCTACGAGCAGTACTTC.

The CDR3 region is CASSDPSATYEQYF. In DNA, the CDR3 is TGTGCCAGCAGTGATCCTAGCGCTACCTACGAGCAGTACTTC. The chain links TRBV25-1 to TRBJ2-7; TRBD2 is a possible D gene (6 bases). Trimming removed 3 bases at V and 2 bases at J, with 11 bases between. From germline, CDR1 is MGHDK and CDR2 SYGVNS. The CDR3 totals 14 residues.

The V call is TRBV18, the J call TRBJ2-7, with 12 bases identical to TRBD2. From germline, CDR1 is KGHSH and CDR2 LQKENI. The CDR3 contains 18 residues. V lost 1 base to trimming and J lost 0 bases; unmatched junction nucleotides: 7. CDR3 protein: CASSPLPTTSGSSYEQYF. DNA of the CDR3: TGTGCCAGCTCACCACTTCCGACGACTAGCGGGAGCTCCTACGAGCAGTACTTC.